A single sample gave rise to the 16 T cell receptor beta chains below, sequenced in a study of blood T cell repertoires in COVID-19. Produced via immunoSEQ multiplex PCR; TCRdb's table is partial and in-frame only. The sample has around 42,000 clones, around 79% seen once. The material sequenced was peripheral blood. The receptors here all came from an elderly woman with acute or convalescent COVID-19.

This chain links TRBV6-5 with TRBJ2-1, with TRBD2 matching over 8 bases. The V gene's germline CDR1 is MNHEY and CDR2 SVGAGI. There are 16 residues in the CDR3. Trimming removed 2 bases from V and 3 bases from J; junction bases left unmatched: 6. In DNA, the CDR3 is TGTGCCAGCAGTTACATTAGCGGGAATGGCTACAATGAGCAGTTCTTC. It yields the protein CASSYISGNGYNEQFF.

This rearrangement joins TRBV6-1 to TRBJ2-5, with a tentative D call TRBD1 (5 bases). The CDR3 runs 17 residues. V lost 3 bases and J 5 bases, leaving 22 bases between the germline ends. Germline CDR1 and CDR2: MNHNS and SASEGT. DNA of the CDR3: TGTGCCAGCAGTGACCCGAGTGGGAACAGGTTTAGGGAGACCCAGTACTTC. Translated: CASSDPSGNRFRETQYF.

This sequence joins TRBV5-6 and TRBJ2-7, with TRBD2 identical over 14 bases. With V trimmed by 1 base and J by 0 bases, 6 bases remained unmatched. Germline CDR1 reads SGHDT; CDR2 reads YYEEEE. The CDR3 spans 18 residues. The CDR3 region has the DNA TGTGCCAGCAGCTTGCCGGGACTAGCGGGAGACTCCTCCTACGAGCAGTACTTC. Its protein product is CASSLPGLAGDSSYEQYF.

This clone has only a few counts. The genes are TRBV13 and TRBJ1-2; D perhaps matches TRBD1 (5 bases). Germline V gene data show CDR1 as PRHDT and CDR2 as FYEKMQ (reference sequence). Trimming shortened V by 0 bases and J by 2 bases, and 10 bases separated the two germline ends. CDR3 length: 15 amino acids. CDR3 sequence: CASSLGGVANYGYTF. The CDR3 DNA reads as TGTGCCAGCAGCTTAGGAGGGGTCGCGAACTATGGCTACACCTTC. Complete variable domain (other parts from reference TRBV13 and TRBJ1-2): AAGVIQSPRHLIKEKRETATLKCYPIPRHDTVYWYQQGPGQDPQFLISFYEKMQSDKGSIPDRFSAQQFSDYHSELNMSSLELGDSALYFCASSLGGVANYGYTFGSGTRLTVV.

This sequence joins TRBV28 and TRBJ1-1; D possibly corresponds to TRBD1 (6 bases). CDR1 and CDR2 (germline): MDHEN, SYDVKM. Trimming pared 5 bases from V and 5 bases from J, leaving 12 bases between. There are 13 residues in the CDR3. This chain's CDR3 is CASSPQGGTEAFF. The CDR3, as DNA: TGTGCCAGCAGTCCCCAAGGGGGAACTGAAGCTTTCTTT.

The genes are TRBV5-6 and TRBJ2-3; 8 nucleotides align to TRBD2. Trimming removed 0 bases from V and 4 bases from J; junction bases left unmatched: 4. The CDR3 covers 15 residues. The germline CDR1 and CDR2 sequences are SGHDT and YYEEEE. The DNA of the CDR3 is TGTGCCAGCAGCTTGGCGGGAGGGCCGGCAGATACGCAGTATTTT. This gives the protein CASSLAGGPADTQYF.

This chain uses TRBV6-5 with TRBJ2-7; 8 bases map to TRBD2. Germline V gene sequence: CDR1 MNHEY, CDR2 SVGAGI. V trimming: 11 bases; J trimming: 4 bases; junction bases outside the gene matches: 16. The CDR3 consists of 15 residues. CDR3 bases: TGTGCCTCCCAAGGGGGGGGGACTAGTCTTTACGAGCAGTACTTC. This codes for CASQGGGTSLYEQYF.

As regards this clone: A read error may account for a junction end that differs from germline. This chain joins TRBV12-5 and TRBJ2-2; D gene unclear. The germline V gene has CDR1 LGHNT and CDR2 FRNRAP. The CDR3 loop spans 16 amino acids. The CDR3 sequence: CASGLVPESNIGELFF. For the CDR3, the DNA is TGTGCTAGTGGTTTGGTACCGGAGAGTAACATCGGGGAGCTGTTTTTT.

CDR3 in amino acids: CASSVTPENLSGNTIYF. The CDR3 DNA reads TGTGCCAGCAGCGTAACTCCCGAGAACCTCTCTGGAAACACCATATATTTT. The V gene is TRBV9, the J gene TRBJ1-3, with unresolved D. Germline lookup yields CDR1 SGDLS and CDR2 YYNGEE. This CDR3 region has 17 residues. Between the trimmed V and J ends, which lost 1 base and 0 bases, there was a span of 14 bases. The full variable domain, rest sourced from reference TRBV9 and TRBJ1-3, is DSGVTQTPKHLITATGQRVTLRCSPRSGDLSVYWYQQSLDQGLQFLIQYYNGEERAKGNILERFSAQQFPDLHSELNLSSLELGDSALYFCASSVTPENLSGNTIYFGEGSWLTVV.

The chain has TRBV6-6 and TRBJ2-1; TRBD2 matches at 7 bases. Germline trimming cut 6 bases from V and 8 bases from J; bases unmatched to any gene: 7. This CDR3 comprises 13 residues. Germline V CDR1 and CDR2: MNHNY, SVGAGI (reference sequence). The CDR3 reads CASSLTGGHEQFF. In nucleotides, the CDR3 is TGTGCCAGCAGCCTCACGGGGGGTCATGAGCAGTTCTTC.

This chain links TRBV18 with TRBJ1-1, with 8 bases matching TRBD1. Germline V gives CDR1 KGHSH, CDR2 LQKENI. V lost 3 bases and J lost 4; bases outside the gene matches: 10. The CDR3 loop spans 16 amino acids. CDR3 amino acids: CASSPNPAGTGTEAFF. In nucleotides, the CDR3 is TGTGCCAGCTCACCCAACCCCGCAGGGACAGGCACTGAAGCTTTCTTT.

The chain has TRBV7-3 and TRBJ2-3, with TRBD2 matching 7 bases. CDR3 length equals 14 residues. Unmatched junction bases numbered 2, after V lost 1 base and J lost 4 bases. Germline CDR1 is SGHTA and CDR2 is FQGTGA. CDR3 region: CASSLSGSADTQYF. Written as DNA, the CDR3 is TGTGCCAGCAGCTTAAGCGGGAGCGCAGATACGCAGTATTTT.

The sample holds one count of this clone. The V gene is TRBV7-9, the J gene TRBJ2-1; D may be TRBD2 (5 bases). CDR3 length: 14 amino acids. V lost 2 bases to trimming and J lost 4 bases, with 9 bases between them. CDR1 and CDR2 (germline): SEHNR, FQNEAQ (reference sequence). The CDR3 DNA is TGTGCCAGCAGCTTAATTCGCGGGTACAATGAGCAGTTCTTC. Translation gives CASSLIRGYNEQFF.

V gene TRBV18 combines with J gene TRBJ2-1; 8 bases fit TRBD1. V lost 6 bases and J lost 7; bases outside the gene matches: 11. The CDR3 runs 15 residues. Germline V lookup: CDR1 KGHSH, CDR2 LQKENI. The CDR3: CASSQRAGGENEQFF. In DNA, the CDR3 is TGTGCCAGCTCGCAGAGGGCAGGGGGCGAAAATGAGCAGTTCTTC.

This clone has a handful of counts. The CDR3 nucleotides are TGTGCCAGCAGCTTAGCGGGAGCTCGAACAGATACGCAGTATTTT. Its protein product is CASSLAGARTDTQYF. The chain carries TRBV6-5 and TRBJ2-3; 9 bases line up with TRBD2. Germline CDR1 reads MNHEY; CDR2 reads SVGAGI. Losses at the gene ends were 6 bases for V and 3 bases for J; bases not matched to a gene: 7. The CDR3 is 15 residues long.

The CDR3 coding sequence is TGTGCCACTAGCCCGGTATATGGCTACACCTTC. It codes for CATSPVYGYTF. V usage is TRBV7-8 and J usage is TRBJ1-2; D gene ambiguous. Between the trimmed V and J ends, which lost 10 bases and 5 bases, there was a span of 11 bases. CDR1 and CDR2 (germline): SGHVS, FQNEAQ. This CDR3 is built from 11 residues.